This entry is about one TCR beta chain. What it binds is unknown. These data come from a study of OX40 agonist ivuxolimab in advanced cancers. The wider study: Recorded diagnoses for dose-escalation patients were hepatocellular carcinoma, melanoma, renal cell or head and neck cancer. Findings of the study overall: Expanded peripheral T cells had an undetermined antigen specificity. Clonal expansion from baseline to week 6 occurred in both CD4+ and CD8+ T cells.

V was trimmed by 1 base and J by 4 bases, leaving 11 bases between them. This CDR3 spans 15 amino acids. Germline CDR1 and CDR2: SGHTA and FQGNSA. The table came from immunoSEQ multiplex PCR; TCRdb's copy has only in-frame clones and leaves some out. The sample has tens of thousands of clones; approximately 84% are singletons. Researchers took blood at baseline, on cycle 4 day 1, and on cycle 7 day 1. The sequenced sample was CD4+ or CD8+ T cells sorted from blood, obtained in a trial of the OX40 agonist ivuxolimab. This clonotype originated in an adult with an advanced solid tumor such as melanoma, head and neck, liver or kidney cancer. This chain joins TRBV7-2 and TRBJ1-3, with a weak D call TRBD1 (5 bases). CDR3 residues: CASSLGPGSGNTIYF. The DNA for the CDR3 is TGTGCCAGCAGCTTAGGTCCAGGGTCAGGAAACACCATATATTTT.